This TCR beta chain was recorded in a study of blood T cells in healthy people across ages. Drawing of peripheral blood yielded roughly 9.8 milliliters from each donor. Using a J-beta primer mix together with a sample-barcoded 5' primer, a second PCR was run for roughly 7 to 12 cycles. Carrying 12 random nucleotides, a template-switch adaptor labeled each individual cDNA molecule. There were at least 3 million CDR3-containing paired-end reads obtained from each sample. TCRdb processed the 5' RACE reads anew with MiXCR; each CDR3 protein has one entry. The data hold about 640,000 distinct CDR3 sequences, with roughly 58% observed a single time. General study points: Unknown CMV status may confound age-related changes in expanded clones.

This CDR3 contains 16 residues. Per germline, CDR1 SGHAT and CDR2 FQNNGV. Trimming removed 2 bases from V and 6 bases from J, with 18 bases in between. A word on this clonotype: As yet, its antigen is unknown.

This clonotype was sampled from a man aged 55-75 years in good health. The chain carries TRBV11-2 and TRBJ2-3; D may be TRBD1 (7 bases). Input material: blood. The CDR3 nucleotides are TGTGCCAGCAGCTTAATGGGGGGACAGACCGGCGATACGCAGTATTTT. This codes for CASSLMGGQTGDTQYF.